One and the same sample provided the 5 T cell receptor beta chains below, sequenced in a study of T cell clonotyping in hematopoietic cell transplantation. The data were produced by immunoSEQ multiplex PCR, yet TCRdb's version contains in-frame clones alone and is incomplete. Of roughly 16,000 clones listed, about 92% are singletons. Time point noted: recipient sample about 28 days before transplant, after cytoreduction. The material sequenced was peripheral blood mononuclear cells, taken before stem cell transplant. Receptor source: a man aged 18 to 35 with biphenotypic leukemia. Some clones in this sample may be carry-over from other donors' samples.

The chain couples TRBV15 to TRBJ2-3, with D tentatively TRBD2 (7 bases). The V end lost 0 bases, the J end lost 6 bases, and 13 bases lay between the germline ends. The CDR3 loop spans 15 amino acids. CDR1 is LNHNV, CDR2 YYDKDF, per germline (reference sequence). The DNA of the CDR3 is TGTGCCACCAGCAGAGAACGGGGGGCCTCGGATACGCAGTATTTT. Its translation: CATSRERGASDTQYF.

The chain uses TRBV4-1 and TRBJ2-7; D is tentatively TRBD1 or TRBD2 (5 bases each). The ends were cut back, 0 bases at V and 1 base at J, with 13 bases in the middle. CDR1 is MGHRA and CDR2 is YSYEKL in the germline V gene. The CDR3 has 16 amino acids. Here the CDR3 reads CASSQDLQGGSYEQYF. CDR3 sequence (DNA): TGCGCCAGCAGCCAAGATCTCCAGGGCGGGTCCTACGAGCAGTACTTC.

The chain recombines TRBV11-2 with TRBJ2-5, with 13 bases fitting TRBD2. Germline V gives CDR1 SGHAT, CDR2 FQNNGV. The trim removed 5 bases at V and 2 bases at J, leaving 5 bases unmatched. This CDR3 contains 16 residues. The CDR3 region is CASSPGLAGRQETQYF. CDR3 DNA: TGTGCCAGCAGCCCGGGACTAGCGGGGAGGCAAGAGACCCAGTACTTC.

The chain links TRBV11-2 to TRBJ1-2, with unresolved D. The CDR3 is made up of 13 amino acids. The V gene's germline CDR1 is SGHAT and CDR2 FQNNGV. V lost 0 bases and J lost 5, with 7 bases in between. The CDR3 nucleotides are TGTGCCAGCAGCTTAGACGTAAAATATGGCTACACCTTC. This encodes CASSLDVKYGYTF.

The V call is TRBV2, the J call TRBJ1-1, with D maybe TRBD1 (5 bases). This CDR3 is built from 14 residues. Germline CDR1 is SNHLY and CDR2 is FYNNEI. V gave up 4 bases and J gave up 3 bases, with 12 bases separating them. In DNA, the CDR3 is TGTGCCAGCAGTGTGTTCAGGGTGGACACTGAAGCTTTCTTT. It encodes CASSVFRVDTEAFF. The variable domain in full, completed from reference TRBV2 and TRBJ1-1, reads EPEVTQTPSHQVTQMGQEVILRCVPISNHLYFYWYRQILGQKVEFLVSFYNNEISEKSEIFDDQFSVERPDGSNFTLKIRSTKLEDSAMYFCASSVFRVDTEAFFGQGTRLTVV.